What follows is one TCR beta chain and its context. The sample belongs to a study of blood T cell repertoires in COVID-19. In the study overall: Acute and convalescent COVID-19 specimens originated in the United States, Italy and Spain. T cells, B-cell-depleted T cells, or PBMCs supplied cDNA or gDNA.

Germline CDR1 and CDR2: SGHNT and YENEEA. V was clipped by 5 bases and J by 6 bases, with 16 bases between them. CDR3 size: 15 residues. In the authors' methods: The authors estimated nucleated cell counts from reference gene primer amplification. Profiled with immunoSEQ multiplex PCR; TCRdb holds only in-frame clones, not every one. The V and J calls and clone size are taken from that table; D and trimming were inferred from the DNA. This table holds approximately 110,000 clones, about 85% found once. The sequence came from a human donor in a cohort sampled during active COVID-19. The sequenced sample was peripheral blood. The chain joins TRBV11-3 to TRBJ2-2; weak D call: TRBD1 (5 bases). DNA of the CDR3: TGTGCCAGCAGCCCCCAAGGACAATACGCCGGGGAGCTGTTTTTT. This codes for CASSPQGQYAGELFF.